Below, 21 T cell receptor beta chains from the same sample are listed, as sequenced in a study of coeliac disease. Libraries were prepared by immunoSEQ multiplex PCR; TCRdb keeps only in-frame clonotypes and omits some of them. The sample includes around 2,000 clones, about 59% seen only once; the top ten take around 9.2%. Material for sequencing was lamina propria lymphocytes from the gut. The receptors come from a woman in her twenties or thirties with active celiac disease.

The chain is built from TRBV27 and TRBJ2-3, with D perhaps TRBD2 (6 bases). Trimming took 8 bases from V and 0 from J, leaving 18 bases between them. Germline CDR1 and CDR2: MNHEY and SMNVEV (reference sequence). CDR3 length equals 16 residues. DNA of the CDR3: TGTGCCAGCGCCACCCCGTTAGCGGCTAGCACAGATACGCAGTATTTT. Translation: CASATPLAASTDTQYF.

This clone was observed a few times. The V gene is TRBV6-1, the J gene TRBJ2-2; D unclear. The CDR3 runs to 13 residues. Deletions cut 3 bases from V and 6 bases from J, with 8 bases between. The germline V gene has CDR1 MNHNS and CDR2 SASEGT. CDR3 sequence reads: CASSDWPAGELFF. CDR3 bases: TGTGCCAGCAGTGATTGGCCTGCCGGGGAGCTGTTTTTT.

This clone was seen a few times. The rearrangement joins TRBV19 to TRBJ2-1, with D possibly TRBD2 on 7 matching bases. CDR1 is LNHDA and CDR2 is SQIVND in the germline V gene (reference sequence). This CDR3 has 19 residues. V lost 1 base to trimming and J lost 6 bases, with 25 bases between them. The CDR3 reads CASSIGGEGGADGGNEQFF. The CDR3 coding sequence is TGTGCCAGTAGTATAGGGGGGGAGGGGGGGGCGGACGGGGGCAATGAGCAGTTCTTC. Together with reference TRBV19 and TRBJ2-1, the CDR3 gives the full variable domain: DGGITQSPKYLFRKEGQNVTLSCEQNLNHDAMYWYRQDPGQGLRLIYYSQIVNDFQKGDIAEGYSVSREKKESFPLTVTSAQKNPTAFYLCASSIGGEGGADGGNEQFFGPGTRLTVL.

With respect to this clone: At one boundary the junction diverges from the germline segment, which might be a read error. This chain joins TRBV4-1 and TRBJ1-2; 7 bases are a match to TRBD1. Germline values: CDR1 MGHRA, CDR2 YSYEKL. This CDR3 spans 16 amino acids. The CDR3 nucleotides are TGCGCCAGCAGCCAAACTCATGATCCGGGACAGCGATATTTGGCCTTC. Amino acids: CASSQTHDPGQRYLAF.

The V call is TRBV11-3, the J call TRBJ2-3; possibly TRBD2 for D (5 bases). This CDR3 comprises 15 residues. V lost 1 base and J lost 5, with 13 bases in between. Germline loops: CDR1 SGHNT, CDR2 YENEEA. Here the CDR3 DNA reads TGTGCCAGCAGCTTAGCACTAGGTGATAAAGATACGCAGTATTTT. Protein: CASSLALGDKDTQYF.

In its sample, this clone was seen a few times. The chain has TRBV6-1 and TRBJ1-1; D is undetermined. Germline CDR1 reads MNHNS; CDR2 reads SASEGT. This CDR3 contains 14 residues. Deletions cut 3 bases from V and 7 bases from J, with 15 bases between. This CDR3 reads CASSDGEIVGEAFF. DNA of the CDR3: TGTGCCAGCAGTGATGGGGAGATCGTAGGTGAAGCTTTCTTT.

There are a few counts of this clone. The J gene is TRBJ2-7, the V gene TRBV2; no clear D. Germline loops: CDR1 SNHLY, CDR2 FYNNEI. Trimming removed 6 bases from V and 2 bases from J, with 17 bases in between. The CDR3 has 15 residues. Written as DNA, the CDR3 is TGTGCCAGCAGAGTTGAGGTCTCCTACACCTACGAGCAGTACTTC. Its translation is CASRVEVSYTYEQYF.

The rearrangement links TRBV6-1 to TRBJ2-7; TRBD1 is a possible D gene (5 bases). The CDR3 runs to 17 residues. CDR1 MNHNS and CDR2 SASEGT come from the germline V gene. V lost 2 bases, J lost 0 bases, and 17 bases lay in between. The CDR3 sequence is CASSELSPGHISYEQYF. In DNA form, the CDR3 reads TGTGCCAGCAGTGAATTGTCCCCTGGACACATCTCCTACGAGCAGTACTTC.

The chain is built from TRBV9 and TRBJ1-2; D might be TRBD1 (5 bases). The CDR3 covers 16 residues. Trimming shortened V by 3 bases and J by 3 bases, and 18 bases separated the two germline ends. The germline V gene encodes CDR1 SGDLS and CDR2 YYNGEE. The CDR3 protein is CASSGRSGKAYYGYTF. DNA of the CDR3: TGTGCCAGCAGCGGTCGATCAGGGAAGGCATACTATGGCTACACCTTC. Complete variable domain (other parts from reference TRBV9 and TRBJ1-2): DSGVTQTPKHLITATGQRVTLRCSPRSGDLSVYWYQQSLDQGLQFLIQYYNGEERAKGNILERFSAQQFPDLHSELNLSSLELGDSALYFCASSGRSGKAYYGYTFGSGTRLTVV.

This clone was recorded a few times. This rearrangement joins TRBV5-1 to TRBJ2-7; D is possibly TRBD1 (5 bases). In germline, CDR1 is SGHRS, CDR2 YFSETQ. Trimming removed 4 bases from V and 1 base from J, with 15 bases in between. This CDR3 is 15 amino acids long. Here the CDR3 DNA reads TGCGCCAGCAGCCATTTGTCAACAGGTTCCTACGAGCAGTACTTC. Translating it yields CASSHLSTGSYEQYF.

In DNA, the CDR3 is TGTGCCAGCTGCAATAATCGGGACACGCGATACTATGGCTACACCTTC. Protein: CASCNNRDTRYYGYTF. The chain links TRBV7-9 to TRBJ1-2; a possible D gene is TRBD1 (6 bases). Germline CDR1 SEHNR, CDR2 FQNEAQ (reference sequence). The CDR3 has 16 residues. V was cut by 8 bases and J by 3 bases, with 22 bases left in between.

V is TRBV11-2 and J is TRBJ2-3, with D tentatively TRBD1 (5 bases). Trimming stripped 1 base from V and 1 base from J, with 15 bases between. CDR1 is SGHAT, CDR2 FQNNGV, per germline. The CDR3 loop spans 17 amino acids. The CDR3 reads CASSLVSGLYGTDTQYF. The CDR3 nucleotides read TGTGCCAGCAGCTTAGTGTCAGGGCTTTACGGCACAGATACGCAGTATTTT.

The gene calls are TRBV13 and TRBJ1-1; tentative D call: TRBD1 (5 bases). The V end lost 7 bases, the J end lost 5 bases, and 14 bases lay between the germline ends. The germline V gene encodes CDR1 PRHDT and CDR2 FYEKMQ (reference sequence). The CDR3 consists of 13 residues. In DNA, the CDR3 is TGTGCCAGCAATTTCGGGGGAGAGACTGAAGCTTTCTTT. Its protein is CASNFGGETEAFF.

The chain has TRBV4-1 and TRBJ1-1; TRBD1 might be the D (6 bases). The CDR3 length is 14 residues. The germline V and J ends were trimmed by 1 base and 2 bases, with 8 bases remaining between them. Per germline, CDR1 MGHRA and CDR2 YSYEKL. CDR3 residues: CASSQAGVNTEAFF. In DNA, the CDR3 is TGCGCCAGCAGCCAAGCAGGGGTAAACACTGAAGCTTTCTTT.

This chain links TRBV30 with TRBJ1-2; TRBD1 agrees at 7 bases. CDR3 length: 16 residues. V lost 2 bases, J lost 5 bases, and 14 bases stayed unmatched. The germline gives CDR1 GTSNPN, CDR2 SVGIG (reference sequence). The CDR3 DNA is TGTGCCTGGAGTTATGGACAGGTGGATATGATTTATGGCTACACCTTC. Translated: CAWSYGQVDMIYGYTF.

This clone was recorded a few times. The chain couples TRBV6-5 to TRBJ1-4; unclear D gene. Germline V CDR1 and CDR2: MNHEY, SVGAGI. The CDR3 length is 16 residues. Trimming pared 2 bases from V and 0 bases from J, leaving 10 bases between. This CDR3 is CASSYSVDSTNEKLFF. CDR3 bases: TGTGCCAGCAGTTACAGTGTAGACTCAACTAATGAAAAACTGTTTTTT.

This sequence joins TRBV5-1 and TRBJ2-5; TRBD2 aligns across 8 bases. V trimming: 0 bases; J trimming: 5 bases; junction bases outside the gene matches: 12. CDR3 size: 17 residues. CDR1 is SGHRS, CDR2 YFSETQ, per germline. CDR3 sequence reads: CASSLGTSGRERETQYF. In DNA form, the CDR3 reads TGCGCCAGCAGCTTGGGAACTAGCGGCCGGGAAAGGGAGACCCAGTACTTC.

The chain combines TRBV6-5 with TRBJ2-3; D remains ambiguous. V lost 7 bases to trimming and J lost 2 bases, with 10 bases between them. This CDR3 comprises 13 residues. Germline-derived CDR1 and CDR2 are MNHEY and SVGAGI. CDR3 sequence (DNA): TGTGCCAGCACCTACGGTACCACAGATACGCAGTATTTT. The encoded protein is CASTYGTTDTQYF.

This clone was seen just once. The chain is built from TRBV7-9 and TRBJ2-5, with D maybe TRBD1 (6 bases). Trimming removed 5 bases from V and 2 bases from J, with 18 bases in between. The CDR3 has 16 amino acids. Germline V gene sequence: CDR1 SEHNR, CDR2 FQNEAQ (reference sequence). CDR3 coding DNA: TGTGCCAGCAGCCCCCCTTACAGGGTACCTCAAGAGACCCAGTACTTC. Its translation is CASSPPYRVPQETQYF.

This rearrangement joins TRBV19 to TRBJ1-1, with D possibly TRBD1 on 6 matching bases. V shed 10 bases and J shed 1 base, with 16 bases lying between them. This CDR3 is 14 amino acids long. CDR1 LNHDA and CDR2 SQIVND come from the germline V gene (reference sequence). As DNA, the CDR3 is TGTGCCACCCTCGGCAGGGGCCGGAACACTGAAGCTTTCTTT. Translation gives CATLGRGRNTEAFF. Full variable domain (outside the CDR3, taken from reference TRBV19 and TRBJ1-1): DGGITQSPKYLFRKEGQNVTLSCEQNLNHDAMYWYRQDPGQGLRLIYYSQIVNDFQKGDIAEGYSVSREKKESFPLTVTSAQKNPTAFYLCATLGRGRNTEAFFGQGTRLTVV.

The gene calls are TRBV5-4 and TRBJ2-1; 7 bases match TRBD2. Germline V gives CDR1 SGHNT, CDR2 YYREEE (reference sequence). The CDR3 is 18 residues long. Trimming removed 5 bases from V and 5 bases from J; junction bases left unmatched: 19. The CDR3 bases are TGTGCCAGCAGTTACAAAGCGGGACTCTACCCGATGGACAATGAGCAGTTCTTC. This translates into CASSYKAGLYPMDNEQFF.